The 8 T cell receptor beta chains below were found in one sample sequenced in a study of control samples from healthy donors and cancer patients (TCRdb year 2020). Libraries came from the immunoSEQ multiplex PCR assay. The source is immuneACCESS, and TCRdb retained only in-frame sequences with V and J called. Part of the clones is not carried over; for the studies checked, unresolved V genes explain less than half of this, and the remainder is unexplained. Within this sample are around 170,000 clones, with around nine tenths of them counted one time only. In total, the top ten clones hold approximately 1.4% of the sample. Specimen: blood. All receptors come from a man aged 30-40 years in good health.

This chain uses TRBV27 with TRBJ1-1; maybe TRBD1 (5 bases). With 4 bases removed from V and 4 bases from J, the gap between germline ends came to 22 bases. The CDR3 extends over 17 amino acids. Per germline, CDR1 MNHEY and CDR2 SMNVEV (reference sequence). The CDR3 region has the DNA TGTGCCAGCAGTTCCTCACCCCGGATTCGGAGGGGCACTGAAGCTTTCTTT. Residues: CASSSSPRIRRGTEAFF.

The gene calls are TRBV25-1 and TRBJ1-1; D remains unclear. V was shortened by 4 bases and J by 3 bases, with 3 bases between the two germline ends. This CDR3 has 11 residues. From germline, CDR1 is MGHDK and CDR2 SYGVNS. The CDR3, as DNA: TGTGCCAGCAGTGTGCACACTGAAGCTTTCTTT. It encodes CASSVHTEAFF.

V gene TRBV6-5 combines with J gene TRBJ1-1; D is uncertain. V shed 6 bases and J shed 1 base, with 15 bases lying between them. Germline lookup yields CDR1 MNHEY and CDR2 SVGAGI. This CDR3 has 15 residues. The CDR3 region is CASSYRWTENTEAFF. The CDR3 DNA follows: TGTGCCAGCAGCTACCGGTGGACGGAGAACACTGAAGCTTTCTTT.

The chain couples TRBV6-5 to TRBJ2-7, with D possibly being TRBD2 (7 bases). CDR1 and CDR2 (germline): MNHEY, SVGAGI. V lost 8 bases to trimming and J lost 5 bases, with 16 bases between them. This CDR3 contains 13 residues. The CDR3 is CASQNREGDEQYF. CDR3 bases: TGTGCCAGCCAGAACAGGGAGGGGGACGAGCAGTACTTC.

For this clone: The same CDR3 also results from other DNA sequences found in this sample. The chain's CDR3 is CASSLTVSYEQYF. The CDR3 DNA sequence: TGCGCCAGCAGCTTGACAGTGAGCTACGAGCAGTACTTC. The gene calls are TRBV5-1 and TRBJ2-7; D unresolved. CDR1 SGHRS and CDR2 YFSETQ come from the germline V gene. The V and J ends lost 1 base and 3 bases respectively, with 8 bases between them. The CDR3 is made up of 13 amino acids.

The J gene is TRBJ1-1, the V gene TRBV6-5; unclear D gene. Germline CDR1 and CDR2: MNHEY and SVGAGI. V was trimmed by 2 bases and J by 7 bases, leaving 11 bases between them. The CDR3 runs to 13 residues. The DNA of the CDR3 is TGTGCCAGCAGTTACGGCACCGGGTTTGAAGCTTTCTTT. It encodes CASSYGTGFEAFF.

The J gene is TRBJ2-5, the V gene TRBV29-1; 8 bases match TRBD1. CDR3 length: 16 residues. V lost 4 bases, J lost 2 bases, and 12 bases stayed unmatched. Germline V CDR1 and CDR2: SQVTM, ANQGSEA. The CDR3 loop reads CSVGGSQGAPQETQYF. CDR3 nucleotide sequence: TGCAGCGTTGGAGGATCCCAGGGGGCGCCTCAAGAGACCCAGTACTTC.

The chain has TRBV2 and TRBJ2-1; 12 nucleotides align to TRBD2. The CDR3 consists of 14 residues. The J segment lost 7 bases and the V segment lost 7 bases, leaving 5 bases of the junction unmatched. Germline V gives CDR1 SNHLY, CDR2 FYNNEI. The CDR3 sequence is CASNRLAGVNEQFF. The CDR3 DNA reads TGTGCCAGCAATCGACTAGCGGGAGTAAATGAGCAGTTCTTC.